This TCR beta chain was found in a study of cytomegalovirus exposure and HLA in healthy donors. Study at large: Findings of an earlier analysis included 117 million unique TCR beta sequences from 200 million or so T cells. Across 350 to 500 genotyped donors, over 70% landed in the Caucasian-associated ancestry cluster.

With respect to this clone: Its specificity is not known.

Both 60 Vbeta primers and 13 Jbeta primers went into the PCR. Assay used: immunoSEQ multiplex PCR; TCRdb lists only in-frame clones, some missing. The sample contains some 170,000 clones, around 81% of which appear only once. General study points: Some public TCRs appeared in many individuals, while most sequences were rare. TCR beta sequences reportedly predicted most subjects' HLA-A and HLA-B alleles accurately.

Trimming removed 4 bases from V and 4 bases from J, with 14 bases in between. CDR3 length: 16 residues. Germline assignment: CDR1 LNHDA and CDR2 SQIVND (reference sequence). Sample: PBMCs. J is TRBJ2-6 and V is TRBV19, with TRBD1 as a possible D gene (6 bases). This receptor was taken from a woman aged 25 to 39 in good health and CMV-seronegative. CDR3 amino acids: CASSTLQGSGANVLTF. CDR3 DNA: TGTGCCAGTAGTACACTACAGGGCTCCGGGGCCAACGTCCTGACTTTC.